These T cell receptor beta chains were read from a single sample in a study of shared clonotypes between healthy human individuals. Profiling relied on immunoSEQ multiplex PCR, and the TCRdb table lists in-frame clones only, not all of them. The sample holds approximately 340,000 clones, around 79% seen once. Sequencing was done on a sample of memory CD4+ T cells sorted from blood. These receptors were taken from a man younger than 45 in good health. Each CDR3 is given with its conserved first and last residue. D genes are given only for firm matches. Clone size is given for some rows only: seen once, a few or many times, or a class if the clone is expanded.

d_gene	len	j_gene	abundance	v_gene	CDR3aa	CDR3nt
TRBD2	14	TRBJ2-2	-	TRBV2	CASRSGRSTGELFF	TGTGCCAGTCGGAGCGGGAGGAGTACCGGGGAGCTGTTTTTT
-	17	TRBJ2-7	-	TRBV28	CASSLGQAGGRAYEQYF	TGTGCCAGCAGTTTAGGCCAAGCCGGCGGACGCGCCTACGAGCAGTACTTC
-	16	TRBJ2-5	few	TRBV5-1	CASSMGLYDSSETQYF	TGCGCCAGCAGCATGGGGCTTTATGACAGTTCAGAGACCCAGTACTTC
-	14	TRBJ2-5	-	TRBV5-1	CASSLGGQGETQYF	TGCGCCAGCAGCTTGGGTGGTCAGGGTGAGACCCAGTACTTC
-	15	TRBJ1-6	-	TRBV27	CASSTPGGYNSPLHF	TGTGCCAGCAGCACTCCGGGGGGATATAATTCACCCCTCCACTTT
-	17	TRBJ1-1	-	TRBV14	CASSQDLGAFPGTEAFF	TGTGCCAGCAGCCAAGATCTCGGGGCGTTTCCGGGGACTGAAGCTTTCTTT
TRBD2	19	TRBJ2-7	-	TRBV7-9	CASSLSLARVGSGSYEQYF	TGTGCCAGCAGCTTATCACTAGCGCGAGTGGGGTCGGGTTCCTACGAGCAGTACTTC
-	13	TRBJ1-4	few	TRBV4-2	CASSQGEAEKLFF	TGTGCCAGCAGCCAAGGGGAAGCTGAAAAACTGTTTTTT
TRBD1	14	TRBJ2-1	many	TRBV2	CASSGQGAGNEQFF	TGTGCCAGCAGTGGACAGGGGGCCGGTAATGAGCAGTTCTTC
-	12	TRBJ1-1	once	TRBV7-9	CASSSRQTEAFF	TGTGCCAGCAGCTCCAGACAGACCGAAGCTTTCTTT
-	16	TRBJ2-7	-	TRBV5-4	CASTSRRSGTSDEQYF	TGTGCCAGCACCTCCCGCCGGTCAGGGACAAGTGACGAGCAGTACTTC